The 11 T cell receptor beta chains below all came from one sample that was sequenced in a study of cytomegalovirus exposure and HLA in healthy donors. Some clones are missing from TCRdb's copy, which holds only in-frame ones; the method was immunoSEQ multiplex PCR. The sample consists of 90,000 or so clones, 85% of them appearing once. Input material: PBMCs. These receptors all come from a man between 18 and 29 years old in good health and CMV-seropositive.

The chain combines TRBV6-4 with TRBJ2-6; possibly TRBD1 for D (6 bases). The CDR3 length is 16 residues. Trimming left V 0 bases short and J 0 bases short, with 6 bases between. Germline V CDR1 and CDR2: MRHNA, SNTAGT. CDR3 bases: TGTGCCAGCAGTGACTCGGACAGCTCTGGGGCCAACGTCCTGACTTTC. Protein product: CASSDSDSSGANVLTF.

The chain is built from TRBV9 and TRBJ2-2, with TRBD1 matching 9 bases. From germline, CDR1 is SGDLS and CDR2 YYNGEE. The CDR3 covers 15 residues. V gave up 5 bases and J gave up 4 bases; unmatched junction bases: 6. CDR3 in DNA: TGTGCCAGCAGTACAGGGGGCGGTATCACCGGGGAGCTGTTTTTT. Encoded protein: CASSTGGGITGELFF. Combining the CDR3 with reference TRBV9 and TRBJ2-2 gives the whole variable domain DSGVTQTPKHLITATGQRVTLRCSPRSGDLSVYWYQQSLDQGLQFLIQYYNGEERAKGNILERFSAQQFPDLHSELNLSSLELGDSALYFCASSTGGGITGELFFGEGSRLTVL.

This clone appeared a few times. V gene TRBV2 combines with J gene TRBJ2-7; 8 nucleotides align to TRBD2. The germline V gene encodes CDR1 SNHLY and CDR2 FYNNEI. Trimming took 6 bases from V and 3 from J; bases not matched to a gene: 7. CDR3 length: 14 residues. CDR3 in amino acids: CASRGSGGYYEQYV. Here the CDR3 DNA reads TGTGCCAGCAGGGGGAGCGGGGGATACTACGAGCAGTACGTC.

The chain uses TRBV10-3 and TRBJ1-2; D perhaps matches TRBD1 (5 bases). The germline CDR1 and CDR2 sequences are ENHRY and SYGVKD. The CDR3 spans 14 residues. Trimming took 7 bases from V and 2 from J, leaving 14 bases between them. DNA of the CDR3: TGTGCCATCACCCCAGGGAAGTTGAACTATGGCTACACCTTC. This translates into CAITPGKLNYGYTF.

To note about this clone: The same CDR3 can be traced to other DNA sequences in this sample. In DNA, the CDR3 is TGCGCCAGCAGCTCGCAGGGAGGCCAGCCCCAGCATTTT. It codes for CASSSQGGQPQHF. The chain carries TRBV5-1 and TRBJ1-5; possible D gene TRBD1, 5 bases. The CDR3 is made up of 13 amino acids. The germline V gene encodes CDR1 SGHRS and CDR2 YFSETQ. Trimming stripped 3 bases from V and 7 bases from J, with 11 bases between. Combining the CDR3 with reference TRBV5-1 and TRBJ1-5 gives the whole variable domain KAGVTQTPRYLIKTRGQQVTLSCSPISGHRSVSWYQQTPGQGLQFLFEYFSETQRNKGNFPGRFSGRQFSNSRSEMNVSTLELGDSALYLCASSSQGGQPQHFGDGTRLSIL.

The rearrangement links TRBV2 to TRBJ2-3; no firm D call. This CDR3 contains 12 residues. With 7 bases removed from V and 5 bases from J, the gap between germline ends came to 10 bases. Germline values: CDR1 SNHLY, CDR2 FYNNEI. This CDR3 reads CASTISEDTQYF. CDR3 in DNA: TGTGCCAGCACCATTAGTGAAGATACGCAGTATTTT.

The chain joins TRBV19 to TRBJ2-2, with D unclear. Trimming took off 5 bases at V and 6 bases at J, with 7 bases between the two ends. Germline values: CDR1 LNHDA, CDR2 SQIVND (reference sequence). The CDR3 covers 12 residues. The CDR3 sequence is CASSPSPGELFF. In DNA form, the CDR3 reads TGTGCCAGTAGTCCTAGTCCCGGGGAGCTGTTTTTT.

CDR3 nucleotide sequence: TGTGCCAGCAGTTTATTTGGGGGGACCCCGCTTGGCTACACCTTC. Translating it yields CASSLFGGTPLGYTF. This chain connects TRBV28 to TRBJ1-2; tentatively, D is TRBD1 (5 bases). V was cut by 1 base and J by 7 bases, with 16 bases left in between. This CDR3 has 15 amino acids. From germline, CDR1 is MDHEN and CDR2 SYDVKM.

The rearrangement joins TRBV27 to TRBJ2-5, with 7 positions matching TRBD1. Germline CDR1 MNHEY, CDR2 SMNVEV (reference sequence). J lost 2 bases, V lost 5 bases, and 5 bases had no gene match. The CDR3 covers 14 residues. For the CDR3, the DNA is TGTGCCAGCAGTCTACAGGGGTTTCAAGAGACCCAGTACTTC. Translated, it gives CASSLQGFQETQYF.

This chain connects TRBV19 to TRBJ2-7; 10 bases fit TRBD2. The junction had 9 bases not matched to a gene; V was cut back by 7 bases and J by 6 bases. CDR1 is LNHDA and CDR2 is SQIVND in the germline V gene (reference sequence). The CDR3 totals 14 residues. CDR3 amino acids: CASTPSGSSREQYF. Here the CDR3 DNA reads TGTGCCAGTACCCCTAGCGGGAGTTCACGCGAGCAGTACTTC.

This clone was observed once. The CDR3 here is CASTQPLGLSSYNEQFF. The CDR3 bases are TGTGCCAGCACCCAACCGCTGGGGCTGAGCTCCTACAATGAGCAGTTCTTC. This chain links TRBV28 with TRBJ2-1; tentative D call: TRBD1 (5 bases). The CDR3 has 17 amino acids. The V gene lost 7 bases and the J gene lost 0 bases, with 19 bases spanning the gap. The germline V gene has CDR1 MDHEN and CDR2 SYDVKM.